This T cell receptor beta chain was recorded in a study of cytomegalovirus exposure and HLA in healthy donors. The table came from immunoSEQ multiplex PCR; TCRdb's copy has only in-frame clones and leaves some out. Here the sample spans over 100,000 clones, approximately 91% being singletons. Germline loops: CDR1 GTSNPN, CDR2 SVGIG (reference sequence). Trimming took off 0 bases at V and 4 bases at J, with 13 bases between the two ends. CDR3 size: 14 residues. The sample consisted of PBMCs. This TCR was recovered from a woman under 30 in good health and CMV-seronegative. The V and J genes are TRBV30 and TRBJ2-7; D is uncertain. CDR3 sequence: CAWSVRVRSYEQYF. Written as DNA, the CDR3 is TGTGCCTGGAGTGTACGGGTTAGATCTTACGAGCAGTACTTC.